The T cell receptor (beta chain) under discussion was sequenced for a study of blood T cell repertoires in COVID-19 (dated by TCRdb to the early 2020s). Context from the whole study: The collaborator samples originated in the United States, Italy and Spain and spanned the acute and convalescent phases of COVID-19. A de-identified subject ID, COVID-19 status, age in years and sex were almost always included in the sample metadata. The samples were drawn from the first 160 participants of the ongoing ImmuneRACE study and from over a thousand subjects provided by 6 global collaborators. The material from the prospective study consisted of cDNA or gDNA derived from T cells, B-cell-depleted T cells, or PBMCs. Where available, HLA class I and class II types were obtained from metadata supplied by the sample provider rather than from assay-based typing. The dataset comprised deeply sampled blood TCRbeta repertoires from subjects exposed to, actively infected with, or recovered from COVID-19. The repertoires were made available in a free public database intended to serve as a resource for research on the immune response to SARS-CoV-2. What the work shows at the level of the full study, not this receptor alone: The amount of clinical and demographic metadata varied by source and participant and was provided uncurated.

Whole blood was collected in K2EDTA tubes by collaborating institutions according to the institutions' own protocols. For TCRbeta analysis, collaborators shipped samples as frozen whole blood, isolated PBMCs, or DNA extracted from either of those sample types. TCRbeta CDR3 regions were amplified from genomic DNA by means of the immunoSEQ Assay, a bias-controlled multiplex PCR. From the authors' description of their analysis: The number of nucleated cells in each sample was estimated from the amplification of reference gene primers within the assay. To quantify the absolute abundance of each unique TCRbeta CDR3 rearrangement, sequence reads were collapsed and filtered. Productive Simpson clonality was computed per sample as the square root of Simpson's diversity index over productive rearrangements. This immuneACCESS table, as held by TCRdb, lists in-frame sequences with V and J called but not all clones. Of the missing ones, under half trace to an unresolved V gene in checked studies; the others have no known cause. Clonal size and the V and J genes are those of that table, whereas D and trimming came from the DNA. Within this sample are 150,000 to 200,000 clones, with 80% to 85% of them counted one time only. Of the sample, approximately 2.5% falls within the top ten clones.

This clone was detected only once. Its antigen remains undetermined. No much larger clonotype is one base removed from it; base qualities were not supplied. This clonotype originated in a human donor with acute or convalescent COVID-19. The donor label of this sample is uncertain. Sample: peripheral blood.

CDR3 sequence: CASSLLAGETLGYF. The nucleotides are TGTGCCAGCAGTTTACTAGCGGGAGAGACTCTGGGGTACTTC. The V and J segments used are TRBV7-2 and TRBJ2-5; 11 junctional bases match TRBD2. The germline V gene gives CDR1 as SGHTA and CDR2 as FQGNSA. There are 14 amino acids in the CDR3, from cysteine to phenylalanine inclusive. Only the CDR3 portion is preserved as DNA: 42 bases, with reading frame beginning at the first base. V is pruned by 6 bases and J by 13 bases, leaving 13 bases of the junction without a gene match.